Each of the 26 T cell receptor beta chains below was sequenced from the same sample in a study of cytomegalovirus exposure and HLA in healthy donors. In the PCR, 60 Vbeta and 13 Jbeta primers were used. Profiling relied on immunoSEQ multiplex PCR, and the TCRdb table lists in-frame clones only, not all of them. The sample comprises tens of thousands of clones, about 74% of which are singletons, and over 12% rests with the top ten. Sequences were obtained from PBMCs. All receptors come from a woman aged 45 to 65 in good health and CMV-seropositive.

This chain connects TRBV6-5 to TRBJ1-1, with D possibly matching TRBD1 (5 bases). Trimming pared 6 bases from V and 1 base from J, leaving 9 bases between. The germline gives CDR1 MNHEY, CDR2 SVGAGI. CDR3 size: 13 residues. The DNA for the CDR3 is TGTGCCAGCAGCACTACAGGGAACACTGAAGCTTTCTTT. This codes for CASSTTGNTEAFF.

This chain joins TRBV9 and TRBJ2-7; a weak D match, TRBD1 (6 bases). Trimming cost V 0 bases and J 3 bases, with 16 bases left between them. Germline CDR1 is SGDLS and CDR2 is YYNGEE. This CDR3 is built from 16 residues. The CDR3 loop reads CASSVEPDRSLYEQYF. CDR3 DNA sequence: TGTGCCAGCAGCGTAGAACCCGACAGGTCTCTCTACGAGCAGTACTTC.

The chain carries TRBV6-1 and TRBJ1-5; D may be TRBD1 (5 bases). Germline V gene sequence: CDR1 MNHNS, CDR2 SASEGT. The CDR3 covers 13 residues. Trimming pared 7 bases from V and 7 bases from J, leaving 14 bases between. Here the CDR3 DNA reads TGTGCCAGCACCGCAGGGCTACAGCAGCCCCAGCATTTT. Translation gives CASTAGLQQPQHF.

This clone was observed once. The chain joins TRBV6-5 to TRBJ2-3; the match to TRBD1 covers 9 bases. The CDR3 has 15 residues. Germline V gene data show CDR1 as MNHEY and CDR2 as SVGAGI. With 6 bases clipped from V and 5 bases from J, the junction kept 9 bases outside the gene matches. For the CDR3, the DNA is TGTGCCAGCAGCCGCCCGGGACAGGGAATAGATACGCAGTATTTT. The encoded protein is CASSRPGQGIDTQYF.

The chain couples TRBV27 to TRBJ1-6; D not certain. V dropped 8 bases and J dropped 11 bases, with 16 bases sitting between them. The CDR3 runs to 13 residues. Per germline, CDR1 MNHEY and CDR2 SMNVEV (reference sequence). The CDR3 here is CASSRSPGTPLHF. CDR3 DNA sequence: TGTGCCAGCTCCCGCTCCCCGGGGACACCCCTCCACTTT.

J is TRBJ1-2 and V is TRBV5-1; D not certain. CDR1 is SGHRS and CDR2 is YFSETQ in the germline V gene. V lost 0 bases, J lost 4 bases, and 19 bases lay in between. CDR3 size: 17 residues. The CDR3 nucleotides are TGCGCCAGCAGCTTGGCCCCGTCCGTTGACAATGTCTATGGCTACACCTTC. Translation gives CASSLAPSVDNVYGYTF.

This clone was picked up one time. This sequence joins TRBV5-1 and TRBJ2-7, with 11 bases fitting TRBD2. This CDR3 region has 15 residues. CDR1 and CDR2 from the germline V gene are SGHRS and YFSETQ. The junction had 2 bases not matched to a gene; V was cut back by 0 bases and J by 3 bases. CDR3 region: CASSLAGLAGYEQYF. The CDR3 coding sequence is TGCGCCAGCAGCTTGGCTGGACTAGCGGGCTACGAGCAGTACTTC.

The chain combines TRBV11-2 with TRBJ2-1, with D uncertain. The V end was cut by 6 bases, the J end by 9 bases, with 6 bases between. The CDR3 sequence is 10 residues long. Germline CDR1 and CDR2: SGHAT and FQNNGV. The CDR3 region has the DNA TGTGCCAGCAGTTCGGTTGAGCAGTTCTTC. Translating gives CASSSVEQFF.

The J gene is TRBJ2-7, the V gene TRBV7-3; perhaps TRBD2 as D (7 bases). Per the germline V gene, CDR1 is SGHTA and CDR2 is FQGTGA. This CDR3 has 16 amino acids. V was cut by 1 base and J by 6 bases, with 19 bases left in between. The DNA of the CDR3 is TGTGCCAGCAGCTTAAAGGGGGGGACTGGAGTAGGCGAGCAGTACTTC. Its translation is CASSLKGGTGVGEQYF.

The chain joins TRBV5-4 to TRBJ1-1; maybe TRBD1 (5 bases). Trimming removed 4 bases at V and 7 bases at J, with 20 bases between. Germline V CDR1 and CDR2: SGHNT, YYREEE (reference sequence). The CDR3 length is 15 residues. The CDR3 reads CASSPGGRVDFEAFF. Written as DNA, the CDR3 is TGTGCCAGCAGCCCTGGGGGGAGGGTTGATTTTGAAGCTTTCTTT.

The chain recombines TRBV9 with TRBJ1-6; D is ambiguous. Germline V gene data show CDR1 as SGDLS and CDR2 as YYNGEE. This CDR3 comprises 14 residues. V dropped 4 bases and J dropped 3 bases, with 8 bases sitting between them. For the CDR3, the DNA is TGTGCCAGCAGCTTGGAGGTCTATAATTCACCCCTCCACTTT. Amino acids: CASSLEVYNSPLHF.

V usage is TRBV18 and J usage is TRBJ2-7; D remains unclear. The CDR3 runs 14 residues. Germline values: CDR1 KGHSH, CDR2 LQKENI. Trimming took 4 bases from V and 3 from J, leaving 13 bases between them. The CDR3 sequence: CASSLQRGNYEQYF. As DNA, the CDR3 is TGTGCCAGCTCACTTCAACGAGGAAACTACGAGCAGTACTTC.

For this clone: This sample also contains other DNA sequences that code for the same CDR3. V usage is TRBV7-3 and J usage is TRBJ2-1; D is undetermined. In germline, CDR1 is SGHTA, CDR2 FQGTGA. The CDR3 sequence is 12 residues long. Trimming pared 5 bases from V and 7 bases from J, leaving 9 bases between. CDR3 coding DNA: TGTGCCAGCAGCCGAGGTGGGAATGAGCAGTTCTTC. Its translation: CASSRGGNEQFF.

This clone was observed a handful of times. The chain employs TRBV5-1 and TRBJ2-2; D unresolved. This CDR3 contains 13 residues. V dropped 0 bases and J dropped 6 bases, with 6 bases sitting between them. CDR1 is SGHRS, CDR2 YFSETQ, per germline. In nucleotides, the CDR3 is TGCGCCAGCAGCTTGGGAGCATCCGGGGAGCTGTTTTTT. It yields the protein CASSLGASGELFF.

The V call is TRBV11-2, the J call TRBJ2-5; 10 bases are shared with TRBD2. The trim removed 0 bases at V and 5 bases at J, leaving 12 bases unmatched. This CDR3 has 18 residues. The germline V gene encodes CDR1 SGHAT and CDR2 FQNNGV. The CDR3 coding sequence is TGTGCCAGCAGCTTAGATCTTAGGACTAGCGGAATGGGGGAGACCCAGTACTTC. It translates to CASSLDLRTSGMGETQYF.

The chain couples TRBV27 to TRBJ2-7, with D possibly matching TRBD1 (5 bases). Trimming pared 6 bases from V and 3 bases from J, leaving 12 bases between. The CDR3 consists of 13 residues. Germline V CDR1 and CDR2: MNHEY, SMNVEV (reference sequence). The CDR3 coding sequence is TGTGCCAGCAGATTCACAGGTGTCTACGAGCAGTACTTC. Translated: CASRFTGVYEQYF.

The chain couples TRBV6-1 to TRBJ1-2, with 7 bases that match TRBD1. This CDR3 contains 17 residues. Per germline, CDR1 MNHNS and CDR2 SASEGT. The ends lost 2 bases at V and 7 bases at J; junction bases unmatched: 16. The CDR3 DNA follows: TGTGCCAGCAGTGAACCCGGGGAGACAGGGATGGCGTTTGGCTACACCTTC. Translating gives CASSEPGETGMAFGYTF.

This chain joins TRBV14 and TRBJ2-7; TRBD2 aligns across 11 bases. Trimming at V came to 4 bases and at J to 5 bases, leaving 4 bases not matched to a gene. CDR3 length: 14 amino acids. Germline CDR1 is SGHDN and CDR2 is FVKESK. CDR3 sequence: CASSPGLAVNEQYF. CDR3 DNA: TGTGCCAGCAGCCCGGGACTAGCGGTTAACGAGCAGTACTTC.

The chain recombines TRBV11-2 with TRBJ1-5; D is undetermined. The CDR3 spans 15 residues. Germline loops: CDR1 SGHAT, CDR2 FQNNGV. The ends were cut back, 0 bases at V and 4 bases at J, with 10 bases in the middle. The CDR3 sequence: CASSLDGHTNQPQHF. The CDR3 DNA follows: TGTGCCAGCAGCTTAGATGGGCACACTAATCAGCCCCAGCATTTT.

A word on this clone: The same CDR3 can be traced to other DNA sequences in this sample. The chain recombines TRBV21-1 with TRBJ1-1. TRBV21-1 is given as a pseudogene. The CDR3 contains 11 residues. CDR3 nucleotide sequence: TGTGCCAGCTGCCCTCTCGGGATTGCTTTCTTT. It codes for CASCPLGIAFF.

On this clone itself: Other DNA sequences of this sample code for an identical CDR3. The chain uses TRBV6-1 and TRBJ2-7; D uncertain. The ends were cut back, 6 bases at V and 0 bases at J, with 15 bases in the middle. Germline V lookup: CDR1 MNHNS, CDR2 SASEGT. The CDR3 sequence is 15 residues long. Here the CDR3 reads CASRVEVNPSYEQYF. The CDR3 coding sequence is TGTGCCAGCAGGGTAGAGGTTAACCCCTCCTACGAGCAGTACTTC.

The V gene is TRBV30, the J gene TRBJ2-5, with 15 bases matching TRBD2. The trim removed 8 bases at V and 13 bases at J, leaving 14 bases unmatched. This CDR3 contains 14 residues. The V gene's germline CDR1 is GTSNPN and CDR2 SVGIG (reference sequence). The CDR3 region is CAGGLAGGPVVRYF. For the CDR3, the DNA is TGTGCCGGAGGACTAGCGGGAGGGCCGGTTGTCAGGTACTTC.

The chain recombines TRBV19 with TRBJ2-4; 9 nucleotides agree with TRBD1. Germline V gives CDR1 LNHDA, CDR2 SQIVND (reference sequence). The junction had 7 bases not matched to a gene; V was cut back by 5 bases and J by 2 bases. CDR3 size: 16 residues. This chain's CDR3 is CASSGPGQGPKNIQYF. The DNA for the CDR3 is TGTGCCAGTAGTGGACCGGGACAGGGCCCCAAAAACATTCAGTACTTC.

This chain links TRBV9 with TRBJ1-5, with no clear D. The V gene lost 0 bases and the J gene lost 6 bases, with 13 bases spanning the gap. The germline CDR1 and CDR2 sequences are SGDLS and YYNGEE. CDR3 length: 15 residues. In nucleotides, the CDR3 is TGTGCCAGCAGCGTAGGCGGAGGGAATGTTCAGCCCCAGCATTTT. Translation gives CASSVGGGNVQPQHF. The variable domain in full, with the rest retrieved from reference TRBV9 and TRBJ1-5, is DSGVTQTPKHLITATGQRVTLRCSPRSGDLSVYWYQQSLDQGLQFLIQYYNGEERAKGNILERFSAQQFPDLHSELNLSSLELGDSALYFCASSVGGGNVQPQHFGDGTRLSIL.

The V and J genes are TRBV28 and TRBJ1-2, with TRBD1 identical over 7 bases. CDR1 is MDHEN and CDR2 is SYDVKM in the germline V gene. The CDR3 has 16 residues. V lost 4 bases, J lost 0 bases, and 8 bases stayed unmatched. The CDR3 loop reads CASSSTRQGPNYGYTF. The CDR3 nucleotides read TGTGCCAGCAGTTCAACTCGACAGGGCCCTAACTATGGCTACACCTTC.

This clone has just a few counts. The CDR3 bases are TGTGCCACCAGCAGGAATATGGGGGGCACTGAAGCTTTCTTT. Encoded protein: CATSRNMGGTEAFF. The J gene is TRBJ1-1, the V gene TRBV15, with a weak D call TRBD1 (5 bases). This CDR3 comprises 14 residues. Germline V lookup: CDR1 LNHNV, CDR2 YYDKDF (reference sequence). V was shortened by 3 bases and J by 4 bases, with 12 bases between the two germline ends. Filled out from reference TRBV15 and TRBJ1-1, the complete variable domain reads DAMVIQNPRYQVTQFGKPVTLSCSQTLNHNVMYWYQQKSSQAPKLLFHYYDKDFNNEADTPDNFQSRRPNTSFCFLDIRSPGLGDTAMYLCATSRNMGGTEAFFGQGTRLTVV.